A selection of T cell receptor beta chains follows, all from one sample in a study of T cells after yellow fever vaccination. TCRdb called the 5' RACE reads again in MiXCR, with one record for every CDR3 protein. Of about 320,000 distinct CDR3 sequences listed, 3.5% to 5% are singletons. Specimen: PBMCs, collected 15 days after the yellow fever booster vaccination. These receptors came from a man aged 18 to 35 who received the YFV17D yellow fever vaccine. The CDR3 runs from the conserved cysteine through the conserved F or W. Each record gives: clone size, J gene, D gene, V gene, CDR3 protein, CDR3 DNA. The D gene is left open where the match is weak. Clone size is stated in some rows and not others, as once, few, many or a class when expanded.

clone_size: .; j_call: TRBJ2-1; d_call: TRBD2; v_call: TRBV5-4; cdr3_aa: CASSFPGGLARRNEQFF; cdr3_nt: TGTGCCAGCAGCTTCCCGGGGGGACTAGCGAGACGCAATGAGCAGTTCTTC
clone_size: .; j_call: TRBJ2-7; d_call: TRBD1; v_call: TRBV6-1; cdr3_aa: CASSGNLWTGARAFAYEQYF; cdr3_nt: TGTGCCAGCAGTGGAAACCTCTGGACAGGGGCGAGAGCTTTCGCCTACGAGCAGTACTTC
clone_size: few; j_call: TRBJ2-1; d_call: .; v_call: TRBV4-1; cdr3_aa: CASSHPAKGLRYNEQFF; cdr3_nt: TGCGCCAGCAGCCACCCCGCTAAGGGACTTCGCTACAATGAGCAGTTCTTC
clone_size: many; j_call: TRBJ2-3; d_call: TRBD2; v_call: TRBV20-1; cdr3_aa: CSARDRGLAADTQYF; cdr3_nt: TGCAGTGCTAGAGATAGGGGACTAGCCGCAGATACGCAGTATTTT
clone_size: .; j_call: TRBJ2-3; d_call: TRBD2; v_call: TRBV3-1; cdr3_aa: CASSQETIRAGGTDTQYF; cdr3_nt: TGTGCCAGCAGCCAAGAAACTATCAGGGCGGGAGGCACAGATACGCAGTATTTT
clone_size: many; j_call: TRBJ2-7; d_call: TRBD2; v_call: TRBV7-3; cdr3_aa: CASSPGSGGSYEQYF; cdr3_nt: TGTGCCAGCAGCCCAGGTTCGGGGGGCTCCTACGAGCAGTACTTC
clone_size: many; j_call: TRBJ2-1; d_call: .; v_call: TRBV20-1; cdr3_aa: CSASVGPHSSYNEQFF; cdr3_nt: TGCAGTGCTAGCGTGGGCCCCCACAGCTCCTACAATGAGCAGTTCTTC
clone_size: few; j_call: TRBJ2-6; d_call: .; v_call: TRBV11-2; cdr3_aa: CASSLGPGLGGANVLTF; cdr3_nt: TGTGCCAGCAGCTTAGGTCCGGGACTTGGAGGGGCCAACGTCCTGACTTTC
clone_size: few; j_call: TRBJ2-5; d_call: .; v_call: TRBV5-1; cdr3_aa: CASSDTSLGETQYF; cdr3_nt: TGCGCCAGCAGCGACACTAGCCTGGGAGAGACCCAGTACTTC
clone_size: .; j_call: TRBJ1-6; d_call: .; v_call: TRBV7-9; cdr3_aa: CASTYAGQFNSPLHF; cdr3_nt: TGTGCCAGCACCTATGCCGGACAGTTCAATTCACCCCTCCACTTT
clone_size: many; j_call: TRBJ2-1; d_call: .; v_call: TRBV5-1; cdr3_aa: CASSTVPGTLNEQFF; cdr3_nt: TGCGCCAGCAGCACTGTACCCGGGACCCTCAATGAGCAGTTCTTC
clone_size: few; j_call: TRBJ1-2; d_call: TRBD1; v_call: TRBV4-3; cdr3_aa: CASSQAPGQRPQIYGYTF; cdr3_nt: TGCGCCAGCAGCCAGGCCCCGGGACAGAGACCTCAAATCTATGGCTACACCTTC
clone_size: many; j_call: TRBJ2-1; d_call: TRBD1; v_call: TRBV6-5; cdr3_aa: CASSSGDRYNEQFF; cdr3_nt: TGTGCCAGCAGTTCCGGGGACAGGTACAATGAGCAGTTCTTC
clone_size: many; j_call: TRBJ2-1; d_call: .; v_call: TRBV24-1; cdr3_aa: CATSDLVGSYNEQFF; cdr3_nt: TGTGCCACCAGTGATTTAGTTGGATCGTACAATGAGCAGTTCTTC
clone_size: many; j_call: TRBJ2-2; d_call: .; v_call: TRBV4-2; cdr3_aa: CASSKSTTGTGELFF; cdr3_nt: TGTGCCAGCAGCAAATCGACCACTGGGACCGGGGAGCTGTTTTTT
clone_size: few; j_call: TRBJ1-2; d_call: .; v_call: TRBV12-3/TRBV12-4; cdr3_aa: CASFGGYGYTF; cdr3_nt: TGTGCCAGCTTCGGGGGCTATGGCTACACCTTC
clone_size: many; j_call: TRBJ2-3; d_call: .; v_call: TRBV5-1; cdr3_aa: CASSSQTLTDTQYF; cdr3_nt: TGCGCCAGCAGCTCCCAGACCCTCACAGATACGCAGTATTTT
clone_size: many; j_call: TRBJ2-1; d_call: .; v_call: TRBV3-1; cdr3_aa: CASSLPLYSGHYNEQFF; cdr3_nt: TGTGCCAGCAGCCTTCCCCTTTACTCAGGGCATTACAATGAGCAGTTCTTC
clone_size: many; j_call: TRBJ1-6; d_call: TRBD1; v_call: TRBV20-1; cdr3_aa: CSADADTGQDQPLHF; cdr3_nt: TGCAGTGCCGACGCCGACACGGGACAGGATCAACCCCTCCACTTT